A selection of T cell receptor beta chains follows, all from one sample in a study of molecular identifiers for immune sequencing clone quantification. TCRdb fed the PCR reads into MiXCR, producing one record per CDR3 protein. Of 300,000 to 400,000 distinct CDR3 sequences detected, roughly a quarter appear once; the ten largest clones hold 0.65% to 0.75%. The sample comprised naive CD8+ T cells from blood, with Jurkat cell RNA spiked in. The receptors stem from a human donor in good health. Some libraries in this study had Jurkat cell RNA spiked in. The CDR3 runs from the conserved cysteine through the conserved F or W.

>13|TRBJ2-7|TRBV27
CASSLQSSYEQYF
>15|TRBJ2-5|TRBV25-1
CASSDHRLIQETQYF
>13|TRBJ2-5|TRBV27
CASSFRQGETQYF
>14|TRBJ2-7|TRBV20-1
CSARGLRETYEQYF
>13|TRBJ1-1|TRBV6-6
CASRDTQGTEAFF
>19|TRBJ2-3|TRBV7-3
CASSPGPGLAGPAMDTQYF
>16|TRBJ2-2|TRBV6-5
CASSYSIQGRTGELFF
>14|TRBJ1-6|TRBV7-9
CASRTTGLHSPLHF
>17|TRBJ1-4|TRBV6-1
CASSDEGGSATNEKLFF
>17|TRBJ1-6|TRBV6-2/TRBV6-3
CASSYSQGQGLRSPLHF
>16|TRBJ2-7|TRBV19
CASSIVETSVYYEQYF
>16|TRBJ1-1|TRBV27
CASSLGAGAGHTEAFF
>14|TRBJ2-3|TRBV6-5
CASSWRASTDTQYF
>18|TRBJ2-1|TRBV7-9
CAKNDLTLGPSGYNEQFF
>13|TRBJ2-7|TRBV4-1
CASSQGQGSEQYF
>15|TRBJ2-3|TRBV4-2
CASSQAEGETDTQYF
>15|TRBJ2-7|TRBV9
CASSPGRDKIYEQYF
>14|TRBJ1-1|TRBV7-9
CASSPGLGTGEAFF
>14|TRBJ2-7|TRBV4-3
CASSQARGQGEQYF
>14|TRBJ2-4|TRBV10-3
CASWTSGSLYIQYF
>15|TRBJ2-3|TRBV7-9
CAGSLVRASTDTQYF
>15|TRBJ2-3|TRBV7-9
CASSLGGLAGVSQYF
>15|TRBJ2-7|TRBV4-1
CASSQEDRDTYEQYF
>13|TRBJ2-1|TRBV7-7
CASSVGLADEQFF
>13|TRBJ2-3|TRBV6-1
CASRDSSTDTQYF
>13|TRBJ1-2|TRBV30
CAWSHGPNYGYTF
>16|TRBJ1-1|TRBV6-5
CASSAGTGALNTEAFF
>15|TRBJ1-6|TRBV6-9
CASSYRSDLGSPLHF
>20|TRBJ1-1|TRBV11-2
CASSLDHDRVFSLEFTEAFF
>15|TRBJ1-4|TRBV29-1
CSAHTIQGVNEKLFF
>14|TRBJ2-7|TRBV3-1
CASSHGSSVSEQYF
>15|TRBJ2-5|TRBV9
CASSVGGLTQETQYF
>18|TRBJ2-7|TRBV4-1
CASSPGREQGPTNYEQYF
>15|TRBJ2-3|TRBV4-1
CASRLDGGAADTQYF
>16|TRBJ2-5|TRBV5-4
CASSFTWGQGEETQYF
>14|TRBJ1-4|TRBV28
CASSAGQENERLFF
>13|TRBJ1-3|TRBV29-1
CSAQGLGRNTIYF